Shown below are 7 T cell receptor beta chains from a single sample sequenced in a study of shared clonotypes between healthy human individuals. Some clones are missing from TCRdb's copy, which holds only in-frame ones; the method was immunoSEQ multiplex PCR. Among about 2.4 million clones listed, roughly 93% were seen once. Sequences were obtained from naive CD4+ T cells from PBMCs. Subset here: CD45RA+ positively selected. The receptors were gathered from a man between 18 and 35 years old in good health. Some clones in this sample may be carry-over from other donors' samples.

The chain joins TRBV7-3 to TRBJ2-3; D not resolved. The CDR3 is 15 amino acids. Deletions cut 2 bases from V and 6 bases from J, with 15 bases between. Per germline, CDR1 SGHTA and CDR2 FQGTGA. CDR3 bases: TGTGCCAGCAGCTTATTCGGTCTCGGCGAGGATACGCAGTATTTT. Amino acid sequence: CASSLFGLGEDTQYF.

The chain is built from TRBV19 and TRBJ2-2; the match to TRBD2 covers 8 bases. This CDR3 is built from 13 residues. The germline gives CDR1 LNHDA, CDR2 SQIVND (reference sequence). V was clipped by 8 bases and J by 11 bases; unmatched bases: 10. The CDR3 loop reads CASQGLGGVELFF. For the CDR3, the DNA is TGTGCCAGTCAGGGACTAGGTGGTGTCGAGCTGTTTTTT.

The chain joins TRBV5-4 to TRBJ1-1, with unresolved D. This CDR3 spans 14 amino acids. V was clipped by 1 base and J by 3 bases, with 10 bases between them. Germline loops: CDR1 SGHNT, CDR2 YYREEE (reference sequence). CDR3 DNA sequence: TGTGCCAGCAGCTTGCGGCAGACTTACACTGAAGCTTTCTTT. Translation gives CASSLRQTYTEAFF.

Points on this clone: Other DNA sequences in this sample translate to the same CDR3. The chain joins TRBV6-1 to TRBJ1-2, with 8 bases fitting TRBD1. CDR3 length: 11 amino acids. V was clipped by 6 bases and J by 8 bases; unmatched bases: 2. CDR1 is MNHNS and CDR2 is SASEGT in the germline V gene. CDR3 residues: CASRDRDGYTF. CDR3 nucleotide sequence: TGTGCCAGCAGGGACAGGGACGGCTACACCTTC.

The chain recombines TRBV5-6 with TRBJ2-5, with D perhaps TRBD2 (5 bases). The ends were cut back, 1 base at V and 0 bases at J, with 16 bases in the middle. Germline V gives CDR1 SGHDT, CDR2 YYEEEE. The CDR3 is 17 residues long. CDR3: CASSLLGGPKNQETQYF. In DNA, the CDR3 is TGTGCCAGCAGCTTGTTAGGAGGACCGAAGAACCAAGAGACCCAGTACTTC. Full variable domain (outside the CDR3, taken from reference TRBV5-6 and TRBJ2-5): DAGVTQSPTHLIKTRGQQVTLRCSPKSGHDTVSWYQQALGQGPQFIFQYYEEEERQRGNFPDRFSGHQFPNYSSELNVNALLLGDSALYLCASSLLGGPKNQETQYFGPGTRLLVL.

J is TRBJ2-1 and V is TRBV5-8, with TRBD1 identical over 9 bases. Germline CDR1 and CDR2: SGHTS and YDEGEE. The CDR3 is 15 amino acids. V trimming: 4 bases; J trimming: 3 bases; junction bases outside the gene matches: 5. CDR3 in DNA: TGTGCCAGCAGCAAGGGACAGGGATTCTACAATGAGCAGTTCTTC. It codes for CASSKGQGFYNEQFF.

V is TRBV2 and J is TRBJ2-7; D gene unclear. V gave up 3 bases and J gave up 6 bases, with 18 bases separating them. The germline V gene has CDR1 SNHLY and CDR2 FYNNEI. The CDR3 is 15 amino acids. CDR3 DNA sequence: TGTGCCAGCAGTGATCTAGGCATTCGGAGTGGCGAGCAGTACTTC. The encoded protein is CASSDLGIRSGEQYF.